This passage covers 27 T cell receptor beta chains from one sample sequenced in a study of blood T cell repertoires in COVID-19. Here immunoSEQ multiplex PCR was the method, and the copy in TCRdb shows in-frame clones only, minus some. In the table there are about 250,000 clones, roughly 80% of which are singletons. The sequenced sample consisted of peripheral blood. The receptors come from a man older than 75 with acute or convalescent COVID-19.

The V call is TRBV5-1, the J call TRBJ1-1; 7 positions match TRBD1. The CDR3 totals 15 residues. V shed 4 bases, J shed 1 base, and the junction held 7 bases outside the gene matches. Germline V lookup: CDR1 SGHRS, CDR2 YFSETQ. Here the CDR3 DNA reads TGCGCCAGCAGCCAGGGGACAGCAGAGAACACTGAAGCTTTCTTT. It is translated as CASSQGTAENTEAFF. The full variable domain, its missing parts supplied by reference TRBV5-1 and TRBJ1-1, is KAGVTQTPRYLIKTRGQQVTLSCSPISGHRSVSWYQQTPGQGLQFLFEYFSETQRNKGNFPGRFSGRQFSNSRSEMNVSTLELGDSALYLCASSQGTAENTEAFFGQGTRLTVV.

In this sample, this clone turned up a few times. The V and J genes are TRBV7-2 and TRBJ2-7, with 12 nucleotides matching TRBD2. The CDR3 extends over 18 amino acids. Germline loops: CDR1 SGHTA, CDR2 FQGNSA. Trimming cost V 1 base and J 5 bases; bases outside gene matches: 12. For the CDR3, the DNA is TGTGCCAGCAGCTTAGGGATCCTAGCGGGAGGGCGCTTGAACGAGCAGTACTTC. Its protein product is CASSLGILAGGRLNEQYF.

The V and J genes are TRBV30 and TRBJ1-5; 8 nucleotides agree with TRBD1. The ends lost 4 bases at V and 2 bases at J; junction bases unmatched: 10. In germline, CDR1 is GTSNPN, CDR2 SVGIG (reference sequence). CDR3 length equals 16 residues. The CDR3 sequence is CAWNPRGLVGNQPQHF. In DNA form, the CDR3 reads TGTGCCTGGAACCCCAGGGGGCTGGTGGGCAATCAGCCCCAGCATTTT.

The V and J genes are TRBV5-1 and TRBJ2-3; D perhaps matches TRBD1 (5 bases). CDR1 is SGHRS and CDR2 is YFSETQ in the germline V gene. CDR3 length: 16 amino acids. Between the trimmed V and J ends, which lost 0 bases and 4 bases, there was a span of 15 bases. CDR3 coding DNA: TGCGCCAGCAGCTTGGTCAGGGCCAGCGAGGCAGATACGCAGTATTTT. Translated, it gives CASSLVRASEADTQYF.

The chain carries TRBV7-2 and TRBJ2-1; D not resolved. Germline values: CDR1 SGHTA, CDR2 FQGNSA. This CDR3 is built from 13 residues. Deletions cut 8 bases from V and 0 bases from J, with 8 bases between. Here the CDR3 DNA reads TGTGCCAGCGGGTGGAGCTCCTACAATGAGCAGTTCTTC. Encoded protein: CASGWSSYNEQFF.

This rearrangement joins TRBV5-1 to TRBJ1-1; D not certain. The V end lost 2 bases, the J end lost 3 bases, and 8 bases lay between the germline ends. Germline V gene data show CDR1 as SGHRS and CDR2 as YFSETQ. The CDR3 runs 13 residues. The CDR3: CASSFEGYTEAFF. CDR3 coding DNA: TGCGCCAGCAGCTTCGAGGGATACACTGAAGCTTTCTTT.

The sample holds a few counts of this clone. The rearrangement uses TRBV10-2 and TRBJ1-5; weak D call: TRBD1 (5 bases). Looked up from germline, CDR1 is WSHSY and CDR2 is SAAADI. The CDR3 is 14 amino acids. V dropped 1 base and J dropped 7 bases, with 11 bases sitting between them. The CDR3 protein is CASSEWGGWQPQHF. CDR3 coding DNA: TGCGCCAGCAGTGAGTGGGGGGGTTGGCAGCCCCAGCATTTT.

The chain carries TRBV3-1 (or the pseudogene TRBV3-2) and TRBJ1-1; D might be TRBD1 (5 bases). Germline CDR1 LGHDT, CDR2 YNNKEL (reference sequence). Deletions cut 7 bases from V and 5 bases from J, with 20 bases between. The CDR3 sequence is 15 residues long. Written as DNA, the CDR3 is TGTGCCAGCACCCGAAGGGGTAGGGCTGGGACTGAAGCTTTCTTT. Translating gives CASTRRGRAGTEAFF.

The chain recombines TRBV5-8 with TRBJ1-4; 9 bases agree with TRBD1. The CDR3 spans 14 residues. Trimming at V came to 4 bases and at J to 8 bases, leaving 6 bases not matched to a gene. Germline CDR1 and CDR2: SGHTS and YDEGEE. For the CDR3, the DNA is TGTGCCAGCAGCCCGGGACAGGGAAGCGAAAAACTGTTTTTT. Translated, it gives CASSPGQGSEKLFF.

V usage is TRBV7-3 and J usage is TRBJ2-1; D remains ambiguous. The V and J ends lost 5 bases and 10 bases respectively, with 15 bases between them. The CDR3 loop spans 13 amino acids. CDR1 and CDR2 from the germline V gene are SGHTA and FQGTGA. The DNA of the CDR3 is TGTGCCAGCAGCCAAGCGAGCGATGGGGAGCAGTTCTTC. Translating it yields CASSQASDGEQFF. Drawing the rest from reference TRBV7-3 and TRBJ2-1, the complete variable domain is GAGVSQTPSNKVTEKGKYVELRCDPISGHTALYWYRQSLGQGPEFLIYFQGTGAADDSGLPNDRFFAVRPEGSVSTLKIQRTERGDSAVYLCASSQASDGEQFFGPGTRLTVL.

The chain combines TRBV7-9 with TRBJ2-7; unclear D gene. The CDR3 loop spans 12 amino acids. The V and J ends lost 3 bases and 3 bases respectively, with 6 bases between them. The germline gives CDR1 SEHNR, CDR2 FQNEAQ (reference sequence). CDR3 sequence (DNA): TGTGCCAGCAGCTTGAGTGACTACGAGCAGTACTTC. This codes for CASSLSDYEQYF.

The V and J genes are TRBV24-1 and TRBJ2-5; 11 bases agree with TRBD1. This CDR3 is 16 amino acids long. The junction had 10 bases not matched to a gene; V was cut back by 7 bases and J by 4 bases. Germline V gene lookup returns CDR1 KGHDR and CDR2 SFDVKD. DNA of the CDR3: TGTGCCACCAGCGATCCCGGGACAGGGGGTTTAGAGACCCAGTACTTC. Amino acids: CATSDPGTGGLETQYF.

This chain uses TRBV7-3 with TRBJ2-2, with D hard to call. This CDR3 spans 13 amino acids. V was clipped by 5 bases and J by 4 bases, with 8 bases between them. CDR1 SGHTA and CDR2 FQGTGA come from the germline V gene. The CDR3 loop reads CASSPGRTGELFF. The CDR3, as DNA: TGTGCCAGCAGCCCCGGTCGCACCGGGGAGCTGTTTTTT.

The chain links TRBV30 to TRBJ2-7; D is possibly TRBD2 (6 bases). The CDR3 is 14 residues long. CDR1 is GTSNPN, CDR2 SVGIG, per germline (reference sequence). The V end was cut by 1 base, the J end by 3 bases, with 13 bases between. This CDR3 is CAWSARGDFYEQYF. Written as DNA, the CDR3 is TGTGCCTGGAGTGCCCGTGGGGACTTCTACGAGCAGTACTTC.

The chain couples TRBV5-4 to TRBJ2-2; D remains ambiguous. This CDR3 comprises 14 residues. Germline V CDR1 and CDR2: SGHNT, YYREEE (reference sequence). Trimming removed 1 base from V and 1 base from J, with 5 bases in between. Here the CDR3 DNA reads TGTGCCAGCAGCTTGTCCGGGAACACCGGGGAGCTGTTTTTT. Encoded protein: CASSLSGNTGELFF.

J is TRBJ2-5 and V is TRBV7-2; the match to TRBD2 covers 7 bases. V was pared by 3 bases and J by 4 bases, with 2 bases of the junction left unmatched. CDR3 length equals 13 residues. Germline assignment: CDR1 SGHTA and CDR2 FQGNSA. The CDR3, as DNA: TGTGCCAGCAGCTTGGGGGGGTTAGAGACCCAGTACTTC. It encodes CASSLGGLETQYF.

The gene calls are TRBV18 and TRBJ2-1, with 8 bases matching TRBD2. CDR3 length equals 13 residues. V shed 3 bases, J shed 7 bases, and the junction held 2 bases outside the gene matches. Per germline, CDR1 KGHSH and CDR2 LQKENI. The CDR3 reads CASSPGGANEQFF. CDR3 coding DNA: TGTGCCAGCTCACCCGGGGGGGCAAATGAGCAGTTCTTC.

V is TRBV19 and J is TRBJ2-1; 8 bases line up with TRBD1. V gave up 5 bases and J gave up 3 bases; unmatched junction bases: 6. Looked up from germline, CDR1 is LNHDA and CDR2 is SQIVND (reference sequence). The CDR3 consists of 15 residues. The CDR3 coding sequence is TGTGCCAGTAGTTCGGGACAGGCCCGCTACAATGAGCAGTTCTTC. Translation: CASSSGQARYNEQFF.

CDR3: CASSLPWGREGEQFF. In DNA, the CDR3 is TGTGCCAGCAGCTTGCCATGGGGGCGAGAGGGTGAGCAGTTCTTC. V usage is TRBV5-8 and J usage is TRBJ2-1; D might be TRBD1 (6 bases). The V gene's germline CDR1 is SGHTS and CDR2 YDEGEE. This CDR3 is built from 15 residues. V was pared by 1 base and J by 9 bases, with 17 bases between.

This chain links TRBV21-1 with TRBJ2-7; TRBD1, as called in the table, went unchecked against the DNA. TRBV21-1 is deemed a pseudogene. The CDR3 length is 12 residues. The CDR3 sequence is CASSKLPQEQYF. The CDR3 coding sequence is TGTGCCAGCAGCAAACTCCCCCAGGAGCAGTACTTC.

The gene calls are TRBV4-1 and TRBJ2-1; 12 bases map to TRBD1. Germline CDR1 is MGHRA and CDR2 is YSYEKL. The CDR3 loop spans 16 amino acids. The ends lost 2 bases at V and 8 bases at J; junction bases unmatched: 7. CDR3 protein: CASSQWDRGRIHEQFF. CDR3 DNA sequence: TGCGCCAGCAGCCAATGGGACAGGGGGCGCATCCATGAGCAGTTCTTC.

The chain couples TRBV5-1 to TRBJ1-1, with a weak D call TRBD1 (5 bases). The CDR3 runs 13 residues. Trimming pared 0 bases from V and 7 bases from J, leaving 10 bases between. The germline V gene encodes CDR1 SGHRS and CDR2 YFSETQ. In DNA form, the CDR3 reads TGCGCCAGCAGCTTGGAAGGGGTGGGTGAAGCTTTCTTT. Translated, it gives CASSLEGVGEAFF.

V and J are TRBV13 and TRBJ1-6, with D possibly matching TRBD1 (5 bases). V lost 2 bases and J lost 7, with 15 bases in between. The CDR3 is 16 amino acids. Germline V gene sequence: CDR1 PRHDT, CDR2 FYEKMQ (reference sequence). The CDR3 sequence: CASSLSGVWGNSPLHF. The CDR3 DNA sequence: TGTGCCAGCAGCTTATCGGGGGTATGGGGGAATTCACCCCTCCACTTT.

The CDR3 coding sequence is TGTGCCTGGATGGGTAGGACTACTTTCCTCGGCTACACCTTC. Translation: CAWMGRTTFLGYTF. This chain connects TRBV30 to TRBJ1-2; D is undetermined. This CDR3 spans 14 amino acids. V was clipped by 4 bases and J by 8 bases, with 20 bases between them. Germline V gene data show CDR1 as GTSNPN and CDR2 as SVGIG (reference sequence).

The chain joins TRBV7-9 to TRBJ1-4, with TRBD1 matching 7 bases. V was pared by 1 base and J by 5 bases, with 7 bases of the junction left unmatched. Germline loops: CDR1 SEHNR, CDR2 FQNEAQ (reference sequence). This CDR3 comprises 16 residues. CDR3 in DNA: TGTGCCAGCAGCTTAGTGACGACAGGGAGGAATGAAAAACTGTTTTTT. Residues: CASSLVTTGRNEKLFF.

This chain connects TRBV27 to TRBJ2-2; 10 bases map to TRBD2. Germline CDR1 reads MNHEY; CDR2 reads SMNVEV (reference sequence). V dropped 4 bases and J dropped 4; count of bases not matched to a gene: 3. CDR3 length equals 15 residues. CDR3 sequence: CASSSSGRPTGELFF. The CDR3 nucleotides read TGTGCCAGCAGTTCTAGCGGGAGACCCACCGGGGAGCTGTTTTTT.

J is TRBJ2-1 and V is TRBV5-5; TRBD1 agrees at 11 bases. Germline-derived CDR1 and CDR2 are SGHKS and YYEKEE (reference sequence). The CDR3 is 14 amino acids. Unmatched junction bases numbered 4, after V lost 2 bases and J lost 9 bases. CDR3 sequence: CASSFGQGASEQFF. The CDR3 DNA is TGTGCCAGCAGCTTTGGACAGGGGGCAAGTGAGCAGTTCTTC.